This TCR beta chain is from a study of shared clonotypes between healthy human individuals. Findings of the study overall: Sorted-subset sequencing, rarefaction showed, was incomplete despite large depth.

Notes on this clone: The target antigen is unknown.

CDR3 length: 13 amino acids. The V end lost 4 bases, the J end lost 5 bases, and 9 bases lay between the germline ends. The V gene's germline CDR1 is SGDLS and CDR2 YYNGEE. Only in-frame clones appear in the TCRdb table, and some are missing; sequencing was by immunoSEQ multiplex PCR. The sample has about 2 million clones, 85% to 95% seen once. The V call is TRBV9, the J call TRBJ2-2; D is uncertain. Sequencing input: naive CD4+ T cells sorted from blood. As to subset: CD45RA+ positively selected. This TCR was sampled from a man between 18 and 35 years old in good health. CDR3 sequence (DNA): TGTGCCAGCAGCCCGACTGGTACCGGGGAGCTGTTTTTT. Encoded protein: CASSPTGTGELFF.